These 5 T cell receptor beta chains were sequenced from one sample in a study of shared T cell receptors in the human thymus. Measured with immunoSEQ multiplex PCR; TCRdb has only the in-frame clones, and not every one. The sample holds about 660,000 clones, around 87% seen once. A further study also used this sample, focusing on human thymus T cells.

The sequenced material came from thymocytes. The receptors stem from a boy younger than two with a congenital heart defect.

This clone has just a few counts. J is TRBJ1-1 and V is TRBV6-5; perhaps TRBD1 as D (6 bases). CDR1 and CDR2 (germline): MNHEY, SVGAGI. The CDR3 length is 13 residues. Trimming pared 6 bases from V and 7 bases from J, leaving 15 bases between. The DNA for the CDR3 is TGTGCCAGCAGGCGGACAGAGAACCTTGAAGCTTTCTTT. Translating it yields CASRRTENLEAFF.

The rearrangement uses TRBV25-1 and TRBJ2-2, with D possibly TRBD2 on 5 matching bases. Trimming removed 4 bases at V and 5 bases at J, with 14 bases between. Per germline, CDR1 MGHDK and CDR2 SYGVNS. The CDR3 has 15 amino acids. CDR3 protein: CASSGGPPRTGELFF. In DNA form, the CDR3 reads TGTGCCAGCAGTGGCGGGCCCCCTAGGACCGGGGAGCTGTTTTTT.

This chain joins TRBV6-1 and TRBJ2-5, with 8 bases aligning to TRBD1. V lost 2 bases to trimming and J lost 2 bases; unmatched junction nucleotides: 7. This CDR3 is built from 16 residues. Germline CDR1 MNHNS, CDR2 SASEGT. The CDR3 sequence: CASSEYFGTGQETQYF. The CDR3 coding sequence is TGTGCCAGCAGTGAATATTTTGGGACAGGTCAAGAGACCCAGTACTTC.

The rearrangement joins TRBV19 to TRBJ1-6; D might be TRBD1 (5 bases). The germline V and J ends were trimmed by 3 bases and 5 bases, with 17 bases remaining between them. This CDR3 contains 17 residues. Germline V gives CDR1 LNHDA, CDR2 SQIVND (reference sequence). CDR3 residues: CASSIEGGAVDNSPLHF. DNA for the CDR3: TGTGCCAGTAGTATCGAAGGAGGGGCCGTCGATAATTCACCCCTCCACTTT. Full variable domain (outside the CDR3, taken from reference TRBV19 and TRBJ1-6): DGGITQSPKYLFRKEGQNVTLSCEQNLNHDAMYWYRQDPGQGLRLIYYSQIVNDFQKGDIAEGYSVSREKKESFPLTVTSAQKNPTAFYLCASSIEGGAVDNSPLHFGNGTRLTVT.

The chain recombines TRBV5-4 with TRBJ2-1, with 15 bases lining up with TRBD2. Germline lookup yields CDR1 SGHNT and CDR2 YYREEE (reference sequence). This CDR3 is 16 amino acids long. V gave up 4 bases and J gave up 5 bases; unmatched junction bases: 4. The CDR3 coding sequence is TGTGCCAGCAGCCTCGGACTAGCGGGGGGGCACAATGAGCAGTTCTTC. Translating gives CASSLGLAGGHNEQFF.